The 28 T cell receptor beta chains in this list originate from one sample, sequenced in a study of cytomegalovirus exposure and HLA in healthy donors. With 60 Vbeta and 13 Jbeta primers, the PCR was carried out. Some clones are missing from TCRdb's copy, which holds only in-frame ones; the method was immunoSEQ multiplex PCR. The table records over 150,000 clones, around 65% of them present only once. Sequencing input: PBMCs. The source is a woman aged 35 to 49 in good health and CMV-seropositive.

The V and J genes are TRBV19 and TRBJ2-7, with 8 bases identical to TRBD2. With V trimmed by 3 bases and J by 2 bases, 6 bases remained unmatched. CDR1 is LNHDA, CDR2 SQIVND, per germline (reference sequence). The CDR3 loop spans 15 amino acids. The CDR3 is CASSMGLAGPYEQYF. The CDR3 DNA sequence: TGTGCCAGTAGTATGGGGCTAGCGGGTCCCTACGAGCAGTACTTC.

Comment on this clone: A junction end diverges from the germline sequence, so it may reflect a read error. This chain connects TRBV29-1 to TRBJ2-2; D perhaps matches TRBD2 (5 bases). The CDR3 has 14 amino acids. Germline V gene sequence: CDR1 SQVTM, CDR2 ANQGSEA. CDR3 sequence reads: CSVEETQAAGELFF. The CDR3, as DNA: TGCAGCGTCGAAGAAACTCAAGCGGCCGGGGAGCTGTTTTTT.

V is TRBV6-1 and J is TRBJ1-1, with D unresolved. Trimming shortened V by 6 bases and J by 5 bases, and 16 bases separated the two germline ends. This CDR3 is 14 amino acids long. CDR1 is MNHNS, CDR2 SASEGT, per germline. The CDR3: CASRRFEAQTEAFF. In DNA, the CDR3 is TGTGCCAGCAGGAGGTTTGAGGCCCAAACTGAAGCTTTCTTT.

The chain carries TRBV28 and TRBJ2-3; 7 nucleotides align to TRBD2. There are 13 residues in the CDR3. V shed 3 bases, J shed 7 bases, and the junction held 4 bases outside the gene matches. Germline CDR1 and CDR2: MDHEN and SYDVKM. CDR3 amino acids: CASSFGGGNTQYF. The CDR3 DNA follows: TGTGCCAGCAGTTTCGGCGGGGGAAATACGCAGTATTTT.

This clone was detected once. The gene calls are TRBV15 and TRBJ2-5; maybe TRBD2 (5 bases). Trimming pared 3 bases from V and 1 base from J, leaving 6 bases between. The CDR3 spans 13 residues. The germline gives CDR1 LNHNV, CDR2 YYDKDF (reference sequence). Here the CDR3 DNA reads TGTGCCACCAGCAGGAGGGTCCAAGAGACCCAGTACTTC. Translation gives CATSRRVQETQYF.

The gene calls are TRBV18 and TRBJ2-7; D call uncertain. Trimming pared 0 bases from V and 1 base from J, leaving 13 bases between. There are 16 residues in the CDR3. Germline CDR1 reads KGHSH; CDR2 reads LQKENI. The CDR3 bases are TGTGCCAGCTCACCACCTTCTGGCCCTGTGTCCTACGAGCAGTACTTC. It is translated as CASSPPSGPVSYEQYF.

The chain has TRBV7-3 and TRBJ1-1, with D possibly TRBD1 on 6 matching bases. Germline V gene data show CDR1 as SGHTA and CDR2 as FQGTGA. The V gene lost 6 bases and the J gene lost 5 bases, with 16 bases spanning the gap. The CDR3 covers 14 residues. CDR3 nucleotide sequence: TGTGCCAGCAGACAGTACACAGGGTCGACTGAAGCTTTCTTT. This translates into CASRQYTGSTEAFF.

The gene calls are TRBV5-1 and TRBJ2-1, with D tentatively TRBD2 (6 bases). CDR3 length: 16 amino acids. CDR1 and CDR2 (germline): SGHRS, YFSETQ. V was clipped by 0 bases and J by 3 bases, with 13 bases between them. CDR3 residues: CASSLGPAEGYNEQFF. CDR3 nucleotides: TGCGCCAGCAGCTTGGGTCCAGCGGAGGGCTACAATGAGCAGTTCTTC. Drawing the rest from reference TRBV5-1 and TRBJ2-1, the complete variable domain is KAGVTQTPRYLIKTRGQQVTLSCSPISGHRSVSWYQQTPGQGLQFLFEYFSETQRNKGNFPGRFSGRQFSNSRSEMNVSTLELGDSALYLCASSLGPAEGYNEQFFGPGTRLTVL.

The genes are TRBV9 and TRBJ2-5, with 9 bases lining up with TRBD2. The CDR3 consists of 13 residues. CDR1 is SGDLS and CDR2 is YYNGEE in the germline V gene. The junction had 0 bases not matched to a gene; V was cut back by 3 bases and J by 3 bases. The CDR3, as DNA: TGTGCCAGCAGCGGACTAGCGGAAGAGACCCAGTACTTC. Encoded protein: CASSGLAEETQYF.

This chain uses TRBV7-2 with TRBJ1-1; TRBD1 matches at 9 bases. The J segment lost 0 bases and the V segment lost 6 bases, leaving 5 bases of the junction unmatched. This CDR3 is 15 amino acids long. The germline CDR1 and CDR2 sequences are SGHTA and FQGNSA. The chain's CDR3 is CASRNTGGMNTEAFF. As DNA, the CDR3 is TGTGCCAGCAGGAACACAGGGGGCATGAACACTGAAGCTTTCTTT.

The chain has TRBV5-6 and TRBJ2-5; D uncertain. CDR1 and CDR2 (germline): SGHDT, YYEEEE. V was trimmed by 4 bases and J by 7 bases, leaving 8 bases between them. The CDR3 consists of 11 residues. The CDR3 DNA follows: TGTGCCAGCAGCACTTCCGGGACCCAGTACTTC. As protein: CASSTSGTQYF.

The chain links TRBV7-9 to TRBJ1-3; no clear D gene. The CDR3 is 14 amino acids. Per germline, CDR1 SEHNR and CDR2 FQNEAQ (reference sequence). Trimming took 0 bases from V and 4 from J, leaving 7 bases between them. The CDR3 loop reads CASSLAAGGNTIYF. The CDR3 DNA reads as TGTGCCAGCAGCTTAGCGGCAGGCGGAAACACCATATATTTT.

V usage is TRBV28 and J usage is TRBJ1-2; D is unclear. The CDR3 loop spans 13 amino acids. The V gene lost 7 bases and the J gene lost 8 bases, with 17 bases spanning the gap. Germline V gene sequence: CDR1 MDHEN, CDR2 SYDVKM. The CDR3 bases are TGTGCCAGCAAAACGACCGAGCGTGCGGGCTACACCTTC. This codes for CASKTTERAGYTF.

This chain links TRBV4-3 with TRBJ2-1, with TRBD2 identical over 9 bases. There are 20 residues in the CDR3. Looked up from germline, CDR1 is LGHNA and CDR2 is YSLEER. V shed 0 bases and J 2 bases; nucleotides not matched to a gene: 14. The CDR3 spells CASSQDHFGSGGLTYNEQFF. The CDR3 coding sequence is TGCGCCAGCAGCCAAGATCATTTTGGCAGCGGGGGGCTCACCTACAATGAGCAGTTCTTC.

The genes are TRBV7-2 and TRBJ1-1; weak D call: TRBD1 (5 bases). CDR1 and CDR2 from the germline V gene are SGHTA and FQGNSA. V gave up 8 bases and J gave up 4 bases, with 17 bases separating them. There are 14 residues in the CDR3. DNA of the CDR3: TGTGCCAGCTCCCATCCCGGGGGGGGCACTGAAGCTTTCTTT. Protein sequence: CASSHPGGGTEAFF. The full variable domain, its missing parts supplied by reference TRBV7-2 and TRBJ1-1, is GAGVSQSPSNKVTEKGKDVELRCDPISGHTALYWYRQSLGQGLEFLIYFQGNSAPDKSGLPSDRFSAERTGGSVSTLTIQRTQQEDSAVYLCASSHPGGGTEAFFGQGTRLTVV.

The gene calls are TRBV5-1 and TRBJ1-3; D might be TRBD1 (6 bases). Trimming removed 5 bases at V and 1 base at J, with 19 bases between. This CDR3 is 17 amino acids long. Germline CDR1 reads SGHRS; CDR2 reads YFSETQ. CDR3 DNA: TGCGCCAGCAGGCACCCGGGGGGGGCGAGGTCTGGAAACACCATATATTTT. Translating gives CASRHPGGARSGNTIYF.

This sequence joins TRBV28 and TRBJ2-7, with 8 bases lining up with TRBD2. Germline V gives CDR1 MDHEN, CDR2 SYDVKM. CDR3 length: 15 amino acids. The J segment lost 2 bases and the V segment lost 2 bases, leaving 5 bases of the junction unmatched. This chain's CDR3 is CASSLSGGRTYEQYF. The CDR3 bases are TGTGCCAGCAGTTTAAGCGGGGGCAGGACCTACGAGCAGTACTTC.

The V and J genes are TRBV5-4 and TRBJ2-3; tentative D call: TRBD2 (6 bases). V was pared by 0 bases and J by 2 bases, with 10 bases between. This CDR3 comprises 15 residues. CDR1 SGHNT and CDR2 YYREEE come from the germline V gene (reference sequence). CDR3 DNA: TGTGCCAGCAGCTTGGGACTAGACTACACAGATACGCAGTATTTT. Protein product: CASSLGLDYTDTQYF.

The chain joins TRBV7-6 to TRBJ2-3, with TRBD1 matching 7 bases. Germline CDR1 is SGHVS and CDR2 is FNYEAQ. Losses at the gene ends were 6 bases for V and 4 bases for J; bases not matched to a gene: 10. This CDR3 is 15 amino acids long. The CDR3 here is CASSPDRVESDTQYF. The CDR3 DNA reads TGTGCCAGCAGTCCCGACAGGGTGGAATCAGATACGCAGTATTTT.

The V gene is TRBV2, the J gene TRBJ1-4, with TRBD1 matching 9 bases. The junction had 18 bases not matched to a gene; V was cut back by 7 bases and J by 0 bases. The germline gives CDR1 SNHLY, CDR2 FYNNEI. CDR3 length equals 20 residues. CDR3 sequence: CASTYNPLQGALPTNEKLFF. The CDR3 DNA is TGTGCCAGCACCTACAACCCACTACAGGGGGCCCTGCCAACTAATGAAAAACTGTTTTTT.

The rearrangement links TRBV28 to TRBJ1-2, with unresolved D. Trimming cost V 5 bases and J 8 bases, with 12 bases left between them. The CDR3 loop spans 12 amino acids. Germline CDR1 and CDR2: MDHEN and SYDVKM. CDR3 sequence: CASSGPVRGYTF. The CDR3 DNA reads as TGTGCCAGCAGTGGCCCAGTCAGGGGCTACACCTTC.

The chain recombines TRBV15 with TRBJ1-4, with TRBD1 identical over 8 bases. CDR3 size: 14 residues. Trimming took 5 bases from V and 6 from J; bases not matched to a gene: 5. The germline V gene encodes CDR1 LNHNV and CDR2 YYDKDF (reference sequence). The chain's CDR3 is CATSVRGRDEKLFF. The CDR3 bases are TGTGCCACCAGCGTCAGGGGGCGCGATGAAAAACTGTTTTTT.

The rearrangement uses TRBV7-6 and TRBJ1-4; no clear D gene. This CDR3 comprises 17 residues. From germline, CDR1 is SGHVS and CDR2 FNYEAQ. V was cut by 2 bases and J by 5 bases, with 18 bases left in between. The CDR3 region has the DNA TGTGCCAGCAGCTTATTCGGTTCGGGTCAGTCCAATGAAAAACTGTTTTTT. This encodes CASSLFGSGQSNEKLFF.

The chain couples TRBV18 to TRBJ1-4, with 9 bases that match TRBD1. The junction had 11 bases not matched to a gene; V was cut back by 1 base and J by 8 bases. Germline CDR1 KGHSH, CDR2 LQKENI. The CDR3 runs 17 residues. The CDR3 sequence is CASSPRNSAGQGEKLFF. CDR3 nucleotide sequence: TGTGCCAGCTCACCACGAAACAGCGCGGGACAGGGAGAAAAACTGTTTTTT.

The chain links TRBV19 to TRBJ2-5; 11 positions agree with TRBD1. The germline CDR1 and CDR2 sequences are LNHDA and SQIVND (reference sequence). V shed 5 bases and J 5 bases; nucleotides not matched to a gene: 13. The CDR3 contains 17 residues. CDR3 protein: CASSVYPPGQGEETQYF. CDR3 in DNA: TGTGCCAGTAGTGTATACCCGCCGGGACAGGGGGAGGAGACCCAGTACTTC.

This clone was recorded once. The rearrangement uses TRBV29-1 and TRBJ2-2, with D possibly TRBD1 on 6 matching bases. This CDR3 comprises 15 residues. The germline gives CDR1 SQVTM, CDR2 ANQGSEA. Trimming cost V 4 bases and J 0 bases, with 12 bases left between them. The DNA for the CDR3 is TGCAGCGTTGGACGGGCAGGGGCGAACACCGGGGAGCTGTTTTTT. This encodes CSVGRAGANTGELFF.

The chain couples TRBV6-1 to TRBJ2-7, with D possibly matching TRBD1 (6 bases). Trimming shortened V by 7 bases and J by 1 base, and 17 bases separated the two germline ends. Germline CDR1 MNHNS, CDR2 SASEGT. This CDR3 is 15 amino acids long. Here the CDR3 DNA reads TGTGCCAGCAACCCAGGAGACAGGAAATCCTACGAGCAGTACTTC. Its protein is CASNPGDRKSYEQYF.

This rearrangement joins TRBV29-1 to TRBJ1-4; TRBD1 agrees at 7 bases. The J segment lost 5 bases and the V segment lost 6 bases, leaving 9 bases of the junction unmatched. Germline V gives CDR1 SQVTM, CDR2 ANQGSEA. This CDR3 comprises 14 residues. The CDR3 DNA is TGCAGCGTGGATACAGGGGCTTTAAATGAAAAACTGTTTTTT. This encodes CSVDTGALNEKLFF.